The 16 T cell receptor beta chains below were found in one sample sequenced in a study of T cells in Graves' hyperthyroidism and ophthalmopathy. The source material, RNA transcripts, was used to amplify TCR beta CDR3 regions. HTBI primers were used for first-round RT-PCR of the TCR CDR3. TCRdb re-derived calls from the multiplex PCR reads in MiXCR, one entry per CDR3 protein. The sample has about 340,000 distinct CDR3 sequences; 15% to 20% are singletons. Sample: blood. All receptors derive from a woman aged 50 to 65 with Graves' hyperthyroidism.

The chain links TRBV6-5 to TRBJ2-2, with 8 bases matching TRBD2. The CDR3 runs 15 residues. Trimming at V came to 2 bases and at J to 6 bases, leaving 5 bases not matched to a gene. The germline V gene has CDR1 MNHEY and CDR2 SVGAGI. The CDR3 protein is CASSYREGPAGELFF. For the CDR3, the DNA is TGTGCCAGCAGTTACCGGGAGGGCCCGGCCGGGGAGCTGTTTTTT.

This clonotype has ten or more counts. The CDR3 here is CASSFGGRDTEAFF. DNA for the CDR3: TGCGCCAGCAGCTTCGGGGGCCGGGACACTGAAGCTTTCTTT. J is TRBJ1-1 and V is TRBV5-1; D may be TRBD1 (6 bases). There are 14 residues in the CDR3. Germline V gene sequence: CDR1 SGHRS, CDR2 YFSETQ. Trimming took 2 bases from V and 3 from J, leaving 11 bases between them.

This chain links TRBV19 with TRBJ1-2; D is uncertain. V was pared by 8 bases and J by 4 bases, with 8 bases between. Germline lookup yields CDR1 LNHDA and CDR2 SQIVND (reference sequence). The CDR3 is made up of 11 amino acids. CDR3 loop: CASEEGYGYTF. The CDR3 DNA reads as TGTGCCAGTGAGGAAGGCTATGGCTACACCTTC.

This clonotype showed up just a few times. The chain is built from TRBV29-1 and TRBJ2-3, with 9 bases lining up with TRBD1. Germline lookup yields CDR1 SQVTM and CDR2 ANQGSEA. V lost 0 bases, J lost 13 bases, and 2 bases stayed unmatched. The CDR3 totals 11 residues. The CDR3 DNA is TGCAGCGTTGAAGAGTGGGACAGGGAGTATTTT. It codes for CSVEEWDREYF.

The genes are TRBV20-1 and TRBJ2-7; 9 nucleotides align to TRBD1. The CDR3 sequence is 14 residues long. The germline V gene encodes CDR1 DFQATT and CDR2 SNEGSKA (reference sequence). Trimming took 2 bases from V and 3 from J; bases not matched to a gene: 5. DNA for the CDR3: TGCAGTGCTAGAAACCGACAGGGGGGCTACGAGCAGTACTTC. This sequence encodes CSARNRQGGYEQYF.

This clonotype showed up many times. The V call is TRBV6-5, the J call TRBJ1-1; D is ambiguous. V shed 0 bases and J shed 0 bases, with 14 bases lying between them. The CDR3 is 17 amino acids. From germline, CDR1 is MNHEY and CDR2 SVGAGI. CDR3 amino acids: CASSYSIGNLMNTEAFF. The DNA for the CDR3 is TGTGCCAGCAGTTACTCGATAGGAAACCTCATGAACACTGAAGCTTTCTTT.

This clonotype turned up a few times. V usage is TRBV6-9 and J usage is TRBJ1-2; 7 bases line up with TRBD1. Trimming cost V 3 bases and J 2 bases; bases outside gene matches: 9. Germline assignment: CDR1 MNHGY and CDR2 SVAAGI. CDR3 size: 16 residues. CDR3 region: CASSYRQGSTNYGYTF. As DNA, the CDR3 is TGTGCCAGCAGTTACCGACAGGGATCAACCAACTATGGCTACACCTTC.

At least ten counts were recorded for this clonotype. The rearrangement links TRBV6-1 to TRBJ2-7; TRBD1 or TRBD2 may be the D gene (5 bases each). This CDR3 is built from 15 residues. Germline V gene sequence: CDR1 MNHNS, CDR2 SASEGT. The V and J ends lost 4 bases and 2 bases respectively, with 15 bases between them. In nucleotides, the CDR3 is TGTGCCAGCAGTGTCAGTGGGACGGATGCCTACGAGCAGTACGTC. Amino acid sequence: CASSVSGTDAYEQYV.

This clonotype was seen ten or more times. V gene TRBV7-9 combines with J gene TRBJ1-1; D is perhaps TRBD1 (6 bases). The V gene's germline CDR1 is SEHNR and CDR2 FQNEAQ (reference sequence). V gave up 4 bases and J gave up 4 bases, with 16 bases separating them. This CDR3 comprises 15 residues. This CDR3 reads CASSSGGGLATEAFF. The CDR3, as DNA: TGTGCCAGCAGCTCTGGTGGGGGGCTTGCCACTGAAGCTTTCTTT.

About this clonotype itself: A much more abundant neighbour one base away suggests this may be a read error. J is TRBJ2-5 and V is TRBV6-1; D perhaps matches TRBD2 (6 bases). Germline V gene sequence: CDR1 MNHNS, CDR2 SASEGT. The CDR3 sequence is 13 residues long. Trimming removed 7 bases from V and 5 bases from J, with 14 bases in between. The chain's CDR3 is CASMRDGGETQYF. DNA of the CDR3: TGTGCCAGCATGAGGGACGGGGGTGAGACCCAGTACTTC.

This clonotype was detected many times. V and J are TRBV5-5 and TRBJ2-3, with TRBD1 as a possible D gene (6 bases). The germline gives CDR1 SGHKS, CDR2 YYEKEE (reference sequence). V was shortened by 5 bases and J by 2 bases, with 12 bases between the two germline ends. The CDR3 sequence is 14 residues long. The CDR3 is CASRDRPITDTQYF. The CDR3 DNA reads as TGTGCCAGCAGAGACAGGCCAATCACAGATACGCAGTATTTT.

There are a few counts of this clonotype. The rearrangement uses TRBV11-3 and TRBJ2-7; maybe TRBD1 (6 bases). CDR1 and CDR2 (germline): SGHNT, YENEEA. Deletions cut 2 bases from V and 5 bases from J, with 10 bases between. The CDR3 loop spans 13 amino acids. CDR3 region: CASSLNRDHEQYF. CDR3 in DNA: TGTGCCAGCAGCTTAAACAGGGATCACGAGCAGTACTTC.

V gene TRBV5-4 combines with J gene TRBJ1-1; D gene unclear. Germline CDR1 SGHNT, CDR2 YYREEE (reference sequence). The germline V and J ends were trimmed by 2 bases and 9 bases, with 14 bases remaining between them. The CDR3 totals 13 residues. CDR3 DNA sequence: TGTGCCAGCAGCTTTTACGGGAGGGATAAAGCTTTCTTT. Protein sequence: CASSFYGRDKAFF.

CDR3 residues: CASSVAGGLNTEAFF. The CDR3, as DNA: TGTGCCAGCAGCGTAGCGGGGGGTTTGAACACTGAAGCTTTCTTT. The chain carries TRBV9 and TRBJ1-1, with a weak D call TRBD1 (5 bases). The CDR3 consists of 15 residues. Looked up from germline, CDR1 is SGDLS and CDR2 is YYNGEE. Trimming left V 0 bases short and J 0 bases short, with 9 bases between. The variable domain in full, with the rest retrieved from reference TRBV9 and TRBJ1-1, is DSGVTQTPKHLITATGQRVTLRCSPRSGDLSVYWYQQSLDQGLQFLIQYYNGEERAKGNILERFSAQQFPDLHSELNLSSLELGDSALYFCASSVAGGLNTEAFFGQGTRLTVV.

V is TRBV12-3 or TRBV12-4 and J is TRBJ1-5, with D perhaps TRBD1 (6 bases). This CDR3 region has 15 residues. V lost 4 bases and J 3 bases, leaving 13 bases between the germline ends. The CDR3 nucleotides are TGTGCCAGCAGTTGGGGGCAGCCTTTCAATCAGCCCCAGCATTTT. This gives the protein CASSWGQPFNQPQHF.

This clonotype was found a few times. This chain's CDR3 is CSASSRELAGVIEQFF. DNA for the CDR3: TGCAGTGCTAGCTCCCGGGAACTAGCGGGGGTTATTGAGCAGTTCTTC. The chain joins TRBV20-1 to TRBJ2-1; 11 bases align to TRBD2. The CDR3 is made up of 16 amino acids. Germline assignment: CDR1 DFQATT and CDR2 SNEGSKA (reference sequence). The J segment lost 9 bases and the V segment lost 3 bases, leaving 13 bases of the junction unmatched.